Listed below are T cell receptor beta chains from one sample, sequenced in a study of lymphopenia after photon versus proton radiotherapy. Repertoires were generated with immunoSEQ multiplex PCR, while TCRdb's copy carries only in-frame clones and drops some. The sample holds 35,000 to 45,000 clones; roughly 84% are singletons and the top ten take about 2.9%. The source was peripheral blood, collected from a patient treated with photon-based radiotherapy. The receptors stem from a man over 45 with gastric cancer. The CDR3 runs from the conserved cysteine through the conserved F or W. A D gene is named only where the DNA matches it firmly. Part of the rows lack a size; the others show once, few, many or a class for expanded clones.

d_gene: TRBD2
len: 16
abundance: -
j_gene: TRBJ2-7
v_gene: TRBV4-3
CDR3aa: CASSQSGTKKYDEQYF
CDR3nt: TGCGCCAGCAGCCAGTCCGGGACTAAAAAGTATGACGAGCAGTACTTC

d_gene: -
len: 15
abundance: few
j_gene: TRBJ2-2
v_gene: TRBV19
CDR3aa: CASSLVMKNAGELFF
CDR3nt: TGTGCCAGTAGTCTCGTGATGAAAAATGCCGGGGAGCTGTTTTTT

d_gene: TRBD1
len: 16
abundance: few
j_gene: TRBJ1-5
v_gene: TRBV19
CDR3aa: CASSPPGRGVNQPQHF
CDR3nt: TGTGCCAGTAGTCCTCCGGGCAGGGGGGTCAATCAGCCCCAGCATTTT

d_gene: -
len: 15
abundance: -
j_gene: TRBJ2-7
v_gene: TRBV28
CDR3aa: CATISRGANLYEQYF
CDR3nt: TGTGCCACCATCTCCAGAGGGGCCAACCTCTACGAGCAGTACTTC

d_gene: TRBD2
len: 19
abundance: -
j_gene: TRBJ2-1
v_gene: TRBV7-9
CDR3aa: CASSSRHTPTSGSEDEQFF
CDR3nt: TGTGCCAGCAGCTCCCGGCATACCCCGACTAGCGGGAGTGAAGATGAGCAGTTCTTC

d_gene: -
len: 14
abundance: -
j_gene: TRBJ1-4
v_gene: TRBV18
CDR3aa: CASSPDRNNEKLFF
CDR3nt: TGTGCCAGCTCACCAGACAGGAATAATGAAAAACTGTTTTTT

d_gene: TRBD1
len: 14
abundance: -
j_gene: TRBJ2-3
v_gene: TRBV10-1
CDR3aa: CASSESGQTDTQYF
CDR3nt: TGCGCCAGCAGTGAGTCGGGACAGACAGATACGCAGTATTTT

d_gene: -
len: 16
abundance: -
j_gene: TRBJ1-3
v_gene: TRBV19
CDR3aa: CASSSRTSSSGNTIYF
CDR3nt: TGTGCCAGTAGTAGCCGGACTTCCAGCTCTGGAAACACCATATATTTT

d_gene: -
len: 14
abundance: -
j_gene: TRBJ1-1
v_gene: TRBV28
CDR3aa: CASSLGTVLNEAFF
CDR3nt: TGTGCCAGCAGTTTGGGTACGGTACTAAATGAAGCTTTCTTT

d_gene: -
len: 13
abundance: few
j_gene: TRBJ1-2
v_gene: TRBV2
CDR3aa: CASSGAPLYGYTF
CDR3nt: TGTGCCAGCAGTGGGGCTCCGCTCTATGGCTACACCTTC

d_gene: -
len: 11
abundance: -
j_gene: TRBJ1-6
v_gene: TRBV20-1
CDR3aa: CSARWASTLHF
CDR3nt: TGCAGTGCTAGATGGGCCTCAACCCTCCACTTT

d_gene: TRBD2
len: 16
abundance: -
j_gene: TRBJ2-5
v_gene: TRBV4-2
CDR3aa: CASSHGGTSEQETQYF
CDR3nt: TGTGCCAGCAGCCATGGCGGGACTAGCGAACAAGAGACCCAGTACTTC

d_gene: -
len: 15
abundance: -
j_gene: TRBJ2-3
v_gene: TRBV18
CDR3aa: CASSPPLKGTDTQYF
CDR3nt: TGTGCCAGCTCACCCCCTTTGAAGGGAACAGATACGCAGTATTTT

d_gene: TRBD2
len: 17
abundance: -
j_gene: TRBJ2-5
v_gene: TRBV18
CDR3aa: CASSPRELAGWQETQYF
CDR3nt: TGTGCCAGCTCACCAAGGGAATTAGCGGGATGGCAAGAGACCCAGTACTTC

d_gene: -
len: 17
abundance: once
j_gene: TRBJ2-6
v_gene: TRBV7-3
CDR3aa: CASSPPPGRPGANVLTF
CDR3nt: TGTGCCAGCAGCCCCCCGCCCGGACGGCCTGGGGCCAACGTCCTGACTTTC

d_gene: -
len: 14
abundance: -
j_gene: TRBJ2-2
v_gene: TRBV9
CDR3aa: CASSVGGNTGELFF
CDR3nt: TGTGCCAGCAGCGTAGGGGGGAACACCGGGGAGCTGTTTTTT

d_gene: -
len: 16
abundance: -
j_gene: TRBJ2-7
v_gene: TRBV7-9
CDR3aa: CASSLLPSDSPYEQYF
CDR3nt: TGTGCCAGCAGCTTATTACCCTCCGACAGTCCCTACGAGCAGTACTTC

d_gene: TRBD1
len: 13
abundance: -
j_gene: TRBJ1-1
v_gene: TRBV19
CDR3aa: CASSPQGQGKAFF
CDR3nt: TGTGCCAGTAGCCCCCAGGGACAGGGTAAAGCTTTCTTT

d_gene: TRBD1
len: 15
abundance: -
j_gene: TRBJ2-5
v_gene: TRBV6-6
CDR3aa: CASSTSGTGYETQYF
CDR3nt: TGTGCCAGCAGTACCTCCGGGACAGGGTATGAGACCCAGTACTTC